The present T cell receptor beta chain was sequenced within a study of CD8 T cells in ankylosing spondylitis. Overall study results and limits: Significant enrichment of disease-linked clones was reported in matched ankylosing spondylitis synovial fluid. For ankylosing spondylitis blood, a TCR beta motif of about eight highly homologous variants appeared characteristic.

This clonotype came up a few times. Antigen unknown. Each CDR3 protein gets one entry after TCRdb re-called the 5' RACE reads with MiXCR. The sample lists about 160,000 distinct CDR3 sequences, around 20% occurring once. Germline V CDR1 and CDR2: DFQATT, SNEGSKA (reference sequence). V was cut by 6 bases and J by 2 bases, with 20 bases left in between. The CDR3 extends over 15 amino acids. The sequencing input was blood, either unsorted or a sorted T cell fraction (not recorded which). The chain carries TRBV20-1 and TRBJ2-7; D is perhaps TRBD1 or TRBD2 (7 bases each). The clonotype originates from a male donor with ankylosing spondylitis or in good health (not recorded which). The CDR3 coding sequence is TGCAGTGCAGCGTTGCTGCAGGGGGGGGCCTACGAGCAGTACTTC. The encoded protein is CSAALLQGGAYEQYF.